The sequence of this T cell receptor (beta chain) was determined in a study of blood T cells in healthy people across ages. Findings of the study overall: Age showed a roughly linear inverse relationship with TCR beta diversity per million T cells. Both higher diversity and more naive CD4+ cells marked long-lived donors when set against aged donors.

Concerning this clonotype itself: The antigen remains unidentified.

The CDR3 is 13 amino acids. V gave up 3 bases and J gave up 5 bases, with 8 bases separating them. The germline gives CDR1 SGHTA, CDR2 FQGNSA. The second PCR ran roughly 6 to 11 cycles with a sample-barcoded 5' primer and J-beta primers. Each sample provided no less than 2.5 million CDR3-containing paired-end reads. TCRdb reanalysed the 5' RACE reads using MiXCR and keeps one entry per CDR3 protein. The repertoire holds more than 650,000 distinct CDR3 sequences, with 20% to 25% as singletons. Donors each provided ten milliliters of peripheral blood. The sequence was collected from a man aged 65 to 85 in good health. The genes are TRBV7-2 and TRBJ2-1; D not certain. Material: blood. The CDR3 region is CASSLYYHNEQFF. CDR3 bases: TGTGCCAGCAGCTTGTACTACCACAATGAGCAGTTCTTC.